Listed here are 11 T cell receptor beta chains from one sample, sequenced in a study of Graves' ophthalmopathy and Graves' hyperthyroidism. The authors amplified TCR beta CDR3 regions from RNA transcripts. HTBI primers were employed in first-round RT-PCR, then a second-round multiplex PCR followed. One entry per CDR3 protein, called by TCRdb with MiXCR from the multiplex PCR reads. The data hold roughly 480,000 distinct CDR3 sequences, with over 13% observed a single time. The sequenced sample consisted of blood. The receptors come from a woman aged 30 to 39 with Graves' ophthalmopathy.

This clonotype was recorded many times. This chain connects TRBV20-1 to TRBJ1-1; 7 bases fit TRBD1. Germline assignment: CDR1 DFQATT and CDR2 SNEGSKA (reference sequence). J gave up 3 bases and V 6 bases, and 7 bases lay outside the gene matches. There are 13 residues in the CDR3. The CDR3 region has the DNA TGCAGTGCCGCGGGACAGACGGACACTGAAGCTTTCTTT. Translation gives CSAAGQTDTEAFF.

This clonotype was counted between two and nine times. The chain links TRBV7-3 to TRBJ1-2; 8 bases agree with TRBD1. Per germline, CDR1 SGHTA and CDR2 FQGTGA. The junction had 6 bases not matched to a gene; V was cut back by 5 bases and J by 7 bases. The CDR3 length is 13 residues. The CDR3 loop is CASSTGGGSGYTF. CDR3 nucleotide sequence: TGTGCCAGCAGCACAGGGGGTGGCTCTGGCTACACCTTC. The full variable domain, rest sourced from reference TRBV7-3 and TRBJ1-2, is GAGVSQTPSNKVTEKGKYVELRCDPISGHTALYWYRQSLGQGPEFLIYFQGTGAADDSGLPNDRFFAVRPEGSVSTLKIQRTERGDSAVYLCASSTGGGSGYTFGSGTRLTVV.

This clonotype was counted at least ten times. The rearrangement links TRBV3-1 to TRBJ1-2; maybe TRBD1 (5 bases). Germline V gene sequence: CDR1 LGHDT, CDR2 YNNKEL (reference sequence). This CDR3 has 13 amino acids. V was cut by 0 bases and J by 9 bases, with 11 bases left in between. CDR3 amino acids: CASSQDGTLRYTF. The CDR3, as DNA: TGTGCCAGCAGCCAAGATGGGACTCTTCGCTACACCTTC.

The chain couples TRBV9 to TRBJ1-5; D is possibly TRBD1 (6 bases). Germline V lookup: CDR1 SGDLS, CDR2 YYNGEE. The length of the CDR3 is 14 residues. V was shortened by 2 bases and J by 7 bases, with 13 bases between the two germline ends. CDR3 sequence reads: CASSVDQGLQPQHF. The CDR3 nucleotides are TGTGCCAGCAGCGTCGATCAGGGGTTGCAGCCCCAGCATTTT.

This clonotype was observed at least ten times. The chain joins TRBV27 to TRBJ2-7; 8 positions agree with TRBD2. Germline CDR1 reads MNHEY; CDR2 reads SMNVEV (reference sequence). This CDR3 is 15 amino acids long. Germline trimming cut 5 bases from V and 0 bases from J; bases unmatched to any gene: 6. CDR3 bases: TGTGCCAGCAGTGCCACTAGCGGCGGCTCCTACGAGCAGTACTTC. Translating it yields CASSATSGGSYEQYF.

This clonotype was seen at least ten times. This chain uses TRBV6-1 with TRBJ2-7; D is perhaps TRBD1 (7 bases). Trimming pared 8 bases from V and 1 base from J, leaving 15 bases between. The germline gives CDR1 MNHNS, CDR2 SASEGT. The CDR3 has 14 residues. The DNA for the CDR3 is TGTGCCAGCGTGCGGGACAGCTCGTCCTACGAGCAGTACTTC. Translation gives CASVRDSSSYEQYF.

This clonotype appeared many times. The genes are TRBV28 and TRBJ1-2; 8 positions agree with TRBD1. Losses at the gene ends were 4 bases for V and 2 bases for J; bases not matched to a gene: 12. This CDR3 is 17 amino acids long. CDR1 and CDR2 from the germline V gene are MDHEN and SYDVKM. In nucleotides, the CDR3 is TGTGCCAGCAGTTCAAAATACCAAGACAGGGGCAACTATGGCTACACCTTC. It translates to CASSSKYQDRGNYGYTF.

This clonotype was seen ten or more times. This chain links TRBV6-1 with TRBJ2-7, with D perhaps TRBD1 (6 bases). Trimming shortened V by 8 bases and J by 3 bases, and 14 bases separated the two germline ends. Germline CDR1 and CDR2: MNHNS and SASEGT. The CDR3 totals 13 residues. The CDR3 is CASSREQGYEQYF. The CDR3 coding sequence is TGTGCCAGCTCGAGGGAACAGGGCTACGAGCAGTACTTC.

This clonotype was observed at least ten times. The gene calls are TRBV7-6 and TRBJ2-2; D unresolved. CDR3 length equals 15 residues. CDR1 is SGHVS, CDR2 FNYEAQ, per germline. V was pared by 1 base and J by 7 bases, with 13 bases between. This CDR3 reads CASSLGTSMGGELFF. The CDR3 DNA reads as TGTGCCAGCAGCTTAGGAACCTCCATGGGCGGGGAGCTGTTTTTT.

This clonotype came up many times. The chain uses TRBV28 and TRBJ1-5; D possibly corresponds to TRBD1 (6 bases). The ends were cut back, 10 bases at V and 1 base at J, with 14 bases in the middle. From germline, CDR1 is MDHEN and CDR2 SYDVKM. CDR3 length equals 14 residues. The CDR3, as DNA: TGTGCCATCACAGGGAGGGGAAGCAATCAGCCCCAGCATTTT. Residues: CAITGRGSNQPQHF. The whole variable domain, filled in from reference TRBV28 and TRBJ1-5, reads DVKVTQSSRYLVKRTGEKVFLECVQDMDHENMFWYRQDPGLGLRLIYFSYDVKMKEKGDIPEGYSVSREKKERFSLILESASTNQTSMYLCAITGRGSNQPQHFGDGTRLSIL.

This clonotype appeared many times. The chain uses TRBV6-1 and TRBJ1-5; D gene ambiguous. The ends were cut back, 2 bases at V and 1 base at J, with 6 bases in the middle. The CDR3 is 14 residues long. CDR1 MNHNS and CDR2 SASEGT come from the germline V gene. The CDR3 region is CASSELDSNQPQHF. Written as DNA, the CDR3 is TGTGCCAGCAGTGAACTGGACAGCAATCAGCCCCAGCATTTT.